This T cell receptor (beta chain) originates from a study of cytomegalovirus exposure and HLA in healthy donors. This CDR3 spans 14 amino acids. CDR1 is SQVTM and CDR2 is ANQGSEA in the germline V gene. The J segment lost 2 bases and the V segment lost 7 bases, leaving 5 bases of the junction unmatched. Study observations and caveats: Researchers counted around 160 TCR beta chains as cytomegalovirus-associated. It was reported that TCR beta sequences correctly inferred the HLA-A and HLA-B alleles for most subjects. As was reported, the classifier diagnosed cytomegalovirus status with high specificity and sensitivity.

The PCR employed 60 Vbeta primers together with 13 Jbeta primers. Sequencing used immunoSEQ multiplex PCR; TCRdb keeps in-frame clones, though not all of them. Reported are more than 95,000 clones; the ten largest clones contain roughly 2.5%. Comments on this clone: Its antigen is unidentified.

Sequenced material: PBMCs. The chain combines TRBV29-1 with TRBJ2-2; 9 bases align to TRBD1. This TCR derives from a man younger than 45 in good health and CMV-seronegative. The CDR3 protein is CSGGDRANTGELFF. DNA for the CDR3: TGCAGCGGAGGGGACAGGGCCAACACCGGGGAGCTGTTTTTT.